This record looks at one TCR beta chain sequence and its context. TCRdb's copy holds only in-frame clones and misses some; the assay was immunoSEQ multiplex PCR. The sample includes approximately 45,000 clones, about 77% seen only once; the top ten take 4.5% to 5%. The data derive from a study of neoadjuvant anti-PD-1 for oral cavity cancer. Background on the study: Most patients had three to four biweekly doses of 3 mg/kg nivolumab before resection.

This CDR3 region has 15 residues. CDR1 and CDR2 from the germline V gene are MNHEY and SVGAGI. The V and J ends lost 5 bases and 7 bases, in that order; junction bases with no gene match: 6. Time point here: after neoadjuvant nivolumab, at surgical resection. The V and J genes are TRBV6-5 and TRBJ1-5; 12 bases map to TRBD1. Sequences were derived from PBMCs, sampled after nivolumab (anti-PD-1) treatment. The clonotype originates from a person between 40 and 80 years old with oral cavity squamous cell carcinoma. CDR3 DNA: TGTGCCAGCAGTACAGGGACAGGGGGCATACAGCCCCAGCATTTT. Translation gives CASSTGTGGIQPQHF.